These 5 T cell receptor beta chains came from one sample sequenced in a study of long-term antiretroviral therapy in people with HIV. The assay used was immunoSEQ (version v3.0), run at survey level. TCRdb's copy holds only in-frame clones and misses some; the assay was immunoSEQ multiplex PCR. The sample lists about 40,000 clones, approximately 85% occurring once. This material consisted of unsorted PBMCs, taken 3.1 years after starting antiretroviral therapy. These receptors came from a woman aged 45 to 65 with HIV.

DNA for the CDR3: TGTGCCAGCAGCGTAGAGGGGAGTGCAACTAATGAAAAACTGTTTTTT. It encodes CASSVEGSATNEKLFF. The chain combines TRBV9 with TRBJ1-4, with D perhaps matching TRBD1 (5 bases). Trimming took off 0 bases at V and 0 bases at J, with 9 bases between the two ends. This CDR3 has 16 amino acids. The germline V gene has CDR1 SGDLS and CDR2 YYNGEE. Complete variable domain (other parts from reference TRBV9 and TRBJ1-4): DSGVTQTPKHLITATGQRVTLRCSPRSGDLSVYWYQQSLDQGLQFLIQYYNGEERAKGNILERFSAQQFPDLHSELNLSSLELGDSALYFCASSVEGSATNEKLFFGSGTQLSVL.

The rearrangement uses TRBV5-4 and TRBJ1-2, with D perhaps matching TRBD1 (5 bases). CDR1 and CDR2 from the germline V gene are SGHNT and YYREEE (reference sequence). Trimming removed 1 base from V and 5 bases from J, with 9 bases in between. CDR3 size: 13 residues. CDR3 sequence (DNA): TGTGCCAGCAGCTTGCGGGGCCCTTATGGCTACACCTTC. It codes for CASSLRGPYGYTF.

V and J are TRBV30 and TRBJ2-7; a possible D gene is TRBD1 (6 bases). The CDR3 covers 12 residues. Trimming stripped 3 bases from V and 3 bases from J, with 9 bases between. CDR1 GTSNPN and CDR2 SVGIG come from the germline V gene (reference sequence). CDR3 protein: CAWRTGGYEQYF. The CDR3 nucleotides read TGTGCCTGGAGGACAGGAGGCTACGAGCAGTACTTC.

The chain couples TRBV6-5 to TRBJ1-1, with D maybe TRBD1 (5 bases). The V and J ends lost 5 bases and 2 bases respectively, with 9 bases between them. This CDR3 contains 13 residues. CDR1 is MNHEY and CDR2 is SVGAGI in the germline V gene. CDR3 protein: CASSPTGNTEAFF. CDR3 DNA: TGTGCCAGCAGTCCCACAGGAAACACTGAAGCTTTCTTT.

The rearrangement uses TRBV19 and TRBJ1-5; 7 bases line up with TRBD1. CDR1 is LNHDA and CDR2 is SQIVND in the germline V gene (reference sequence). V was pared by 5 bases and J by 2 bases, with 12 bases of the junction left unmatched. This CDR3 has 17 residues. The CDR3 sequence is CASSSQGGGSGNQPQHF. The CDR3, as DNA: TGTGCCAGTAGTTCCCAGGGGGGGGGAAGTGGCAATCAGCCCCAGCATTTT.